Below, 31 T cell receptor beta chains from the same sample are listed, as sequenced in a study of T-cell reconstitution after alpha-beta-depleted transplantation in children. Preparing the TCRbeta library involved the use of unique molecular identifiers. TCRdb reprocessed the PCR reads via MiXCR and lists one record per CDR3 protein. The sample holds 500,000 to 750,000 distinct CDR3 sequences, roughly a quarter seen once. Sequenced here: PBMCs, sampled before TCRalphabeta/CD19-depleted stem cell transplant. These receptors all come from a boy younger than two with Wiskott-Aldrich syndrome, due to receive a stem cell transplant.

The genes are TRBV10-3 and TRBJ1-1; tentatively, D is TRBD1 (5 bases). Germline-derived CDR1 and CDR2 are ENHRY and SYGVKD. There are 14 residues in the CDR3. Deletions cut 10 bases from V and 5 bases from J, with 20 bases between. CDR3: CATGLEGMGTEAFF. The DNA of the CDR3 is TGTGCCACCGGACTGGAGGGGATGGGGACTGAAGCTTTCTTT.

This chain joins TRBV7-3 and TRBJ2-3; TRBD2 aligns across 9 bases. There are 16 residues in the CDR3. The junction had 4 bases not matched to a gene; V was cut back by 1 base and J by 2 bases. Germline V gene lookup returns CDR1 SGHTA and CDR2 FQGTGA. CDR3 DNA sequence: TGTGCCAGCAGCTTAAGAGGCGGGAGGGCCACAGATACGCAGTATTTT. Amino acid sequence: CASSLRGGRATDTQYF.

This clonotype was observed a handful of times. The CDR3 region has the DNA TGTGCCACCAGCAGGGGGACAGGGAAAGAGACCCAGTACTTC. It yields the protein CATSRGTGKETQYF. This chain joins TRBV15 and TRBJ2-5, with 9 bases that match TRBD1. V was pared by 3 bases and J by 3 bases, with 2 bases of the junction left unmatched. The CDR3 length is 14 residues. Germline V gene sequence: CDR1 LNHNV, CDR2 YYDKDF (reference sequence).

CDR3 bases: TGTGCCAGCAGAAAAAAAGGGAGCTCCTACAATGAGCAGTTCTTC. Translation gives CASRKKGSSYNEQFF. The chain uses TRBV5-6 and TRBJ2-1, with TRBD2 as a possible D gene (5 bases). CDR1 is SGHDT, CDR2 YYEEEE, per germline. Between the trimmed V and J ends, which lost 5 bases and 0 bases, there was a span of 12 bases. The CDR3 is 15 residues long.

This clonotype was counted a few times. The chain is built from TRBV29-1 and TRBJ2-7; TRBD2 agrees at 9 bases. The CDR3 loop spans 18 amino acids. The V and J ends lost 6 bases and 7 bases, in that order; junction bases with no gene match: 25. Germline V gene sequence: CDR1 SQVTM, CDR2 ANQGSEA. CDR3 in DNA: TGCAGCGTAGCCCCTAGCGGGGTTGGGGTCGGGGGGTTTCGGGAGCAGTACTTC. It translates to CSVAPSGVGVGGFREQYF.

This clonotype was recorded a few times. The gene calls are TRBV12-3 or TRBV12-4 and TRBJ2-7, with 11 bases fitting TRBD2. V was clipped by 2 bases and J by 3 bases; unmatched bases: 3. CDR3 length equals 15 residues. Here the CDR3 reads CASSLLAGGGYEQYF. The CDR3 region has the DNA TGTGCCAGCAGTTTACTAGCGGGAGGAGGCTACGAGCAGTACTTC.

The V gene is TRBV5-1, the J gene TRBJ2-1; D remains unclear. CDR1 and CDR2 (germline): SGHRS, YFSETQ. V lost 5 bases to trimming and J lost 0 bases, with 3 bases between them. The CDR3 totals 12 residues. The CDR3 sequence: CASRVSYNEQFF. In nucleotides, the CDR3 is TGCGCCAGCAGAGTCTCCTACAATGAGCAGTTCTTC.

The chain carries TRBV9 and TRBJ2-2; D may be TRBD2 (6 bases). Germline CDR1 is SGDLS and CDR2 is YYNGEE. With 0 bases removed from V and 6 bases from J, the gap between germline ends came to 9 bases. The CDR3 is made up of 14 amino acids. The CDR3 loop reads CASSVAPGAGELFF. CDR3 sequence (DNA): TGTGCCAGCAGCGTAGCCCCGGGAGCCGGGGAGCTGTTTTTT.

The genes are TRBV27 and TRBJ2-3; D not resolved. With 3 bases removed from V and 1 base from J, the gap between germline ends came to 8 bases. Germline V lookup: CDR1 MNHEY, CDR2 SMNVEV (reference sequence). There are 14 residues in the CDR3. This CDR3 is CASSFSTGTDTQYF. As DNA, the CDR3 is TGTGCCAGCAGTTTTTCGACTGGCACAGATACGCAGTATTTT.

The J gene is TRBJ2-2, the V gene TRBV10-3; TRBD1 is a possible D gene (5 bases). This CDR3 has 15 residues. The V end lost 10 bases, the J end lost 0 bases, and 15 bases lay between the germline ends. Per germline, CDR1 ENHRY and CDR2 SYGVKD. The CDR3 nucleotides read TGTGCCACTCGGTTAGGACACGCGAACACCGGGGAGCTGTTTTTT. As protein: CATRLGHANTGELFF.

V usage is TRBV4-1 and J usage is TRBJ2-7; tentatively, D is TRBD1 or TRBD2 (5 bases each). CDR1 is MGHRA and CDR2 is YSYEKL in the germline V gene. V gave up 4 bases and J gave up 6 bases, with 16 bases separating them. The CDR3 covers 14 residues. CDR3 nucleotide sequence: TGCGCCAGCAGCCCCCGGGGCAGGGCCTGCGAGCAGTACTTC. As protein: CASSPRGRACEQYF.

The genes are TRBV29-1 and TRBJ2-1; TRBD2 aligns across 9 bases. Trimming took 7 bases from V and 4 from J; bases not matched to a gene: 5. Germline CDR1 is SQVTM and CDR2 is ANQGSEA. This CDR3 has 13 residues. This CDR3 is CSEWTSAYNEQFF. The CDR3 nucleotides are TGCAGCGAATGGACTAGCGCATACAATGAGCAGTTCTTC.

The CDR3 DNA follows: TGCAGTGCTAGAGATTGGCAAGGTTGGCGCCGTGGCTACACCTTC. Translation: CSARDWQGWRRGYTF. The V gene is TRBV20-1, the J gene TRBJ1-2; D gene uncertain. Trimming removed 0 bases from V and 7 bases from J, with 18 bases in between. The CDR3 is 15 residues long. CDR1 and CDR2 from the germline V gene are DFQATT and SNEGSKA (reference sequence).

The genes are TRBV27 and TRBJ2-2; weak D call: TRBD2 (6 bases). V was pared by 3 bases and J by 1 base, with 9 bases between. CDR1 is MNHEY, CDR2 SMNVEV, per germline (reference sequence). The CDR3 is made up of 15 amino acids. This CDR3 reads CASSFNGRNTGELFF. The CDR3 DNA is TGTGCCAGCAGTTTCAACGGGAGGAACACCGGGGAGCTGTTTTTT.

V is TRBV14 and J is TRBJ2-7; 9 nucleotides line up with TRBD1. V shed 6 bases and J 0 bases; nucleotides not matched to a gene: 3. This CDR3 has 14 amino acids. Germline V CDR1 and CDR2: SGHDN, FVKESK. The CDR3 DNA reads TGTGCCAGCAGAAGGACAGGGGCCTCCTACGAGCAGTACTTC. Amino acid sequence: CASRRTGASYEQYF.

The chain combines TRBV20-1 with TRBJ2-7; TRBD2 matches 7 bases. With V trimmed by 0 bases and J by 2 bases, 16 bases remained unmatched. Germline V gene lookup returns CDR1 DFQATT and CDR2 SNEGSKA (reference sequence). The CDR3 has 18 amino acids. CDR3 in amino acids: CSARDLMRRGSGTYEQYF. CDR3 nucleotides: TGCAGTGCTAGAGATCTAATGCGCCGCGGGAGCGGGACCTACGAGCAGTACTTC.

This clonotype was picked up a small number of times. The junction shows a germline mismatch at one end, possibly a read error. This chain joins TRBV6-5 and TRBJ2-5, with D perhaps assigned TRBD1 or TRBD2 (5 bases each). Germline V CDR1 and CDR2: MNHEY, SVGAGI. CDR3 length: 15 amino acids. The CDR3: CASSYSRDGGEAQYF. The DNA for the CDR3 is TGTGCCAGCAGTTACTCGAGGGACGGAGGAGAGGCCCAGTACTTC.

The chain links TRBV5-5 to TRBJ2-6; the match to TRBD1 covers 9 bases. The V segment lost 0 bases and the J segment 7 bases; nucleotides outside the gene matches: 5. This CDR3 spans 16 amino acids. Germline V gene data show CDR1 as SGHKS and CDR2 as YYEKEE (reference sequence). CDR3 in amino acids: CASSLGGTGIANVLTF. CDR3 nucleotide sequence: TGTGCCAGCAGCTTGGGAGGGACAGGGATAGCCAACGTCCTGACTTTC. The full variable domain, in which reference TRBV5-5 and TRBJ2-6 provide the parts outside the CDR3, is DAGVTQSPTHLIKTRGQQVTLRCSPISGHKSVSWYQQVLGQGPQFIFQYYEKEERGRGNFPDRFSARQFPNYSSELNVNALLLGDSALYLCASSLGGTGIANVLTFGAGSRLTVL.

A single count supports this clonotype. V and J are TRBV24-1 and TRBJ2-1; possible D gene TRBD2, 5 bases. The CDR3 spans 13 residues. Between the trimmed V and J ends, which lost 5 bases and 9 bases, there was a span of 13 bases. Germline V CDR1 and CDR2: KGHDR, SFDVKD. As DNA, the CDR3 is TGTGCCACCAGTGGGAGGCACGGCGGTGAGCAGTTCTTC. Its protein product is CATSGRHGGEQFF.

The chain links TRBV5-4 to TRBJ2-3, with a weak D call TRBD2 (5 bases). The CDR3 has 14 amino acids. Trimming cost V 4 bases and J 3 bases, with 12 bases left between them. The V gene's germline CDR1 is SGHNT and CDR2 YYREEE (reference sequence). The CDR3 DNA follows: TGTGCCAGCAGCGGGCGGGTCGGGACAGATACGCAGTATTTT. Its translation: CASSGRVGTDTQYF.

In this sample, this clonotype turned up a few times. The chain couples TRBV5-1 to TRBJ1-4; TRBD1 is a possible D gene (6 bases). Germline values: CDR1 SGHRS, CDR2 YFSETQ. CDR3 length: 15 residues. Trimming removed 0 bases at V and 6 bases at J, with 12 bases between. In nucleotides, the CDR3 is TGCGCCAGCAGCTTGGCCGGGACAAGGCATGAAAAACTGTTTTTT. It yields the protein CASSLAGTRHEKLFF.

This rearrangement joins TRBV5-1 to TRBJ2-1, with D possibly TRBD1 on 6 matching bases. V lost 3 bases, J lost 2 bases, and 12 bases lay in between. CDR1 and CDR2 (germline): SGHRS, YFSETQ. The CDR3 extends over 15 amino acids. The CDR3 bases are TGCGCCAGCAGCTCCCGACAGGCGACCTACAATGAGCAGTTCTTC. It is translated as CASSSRQATYNEQFF.

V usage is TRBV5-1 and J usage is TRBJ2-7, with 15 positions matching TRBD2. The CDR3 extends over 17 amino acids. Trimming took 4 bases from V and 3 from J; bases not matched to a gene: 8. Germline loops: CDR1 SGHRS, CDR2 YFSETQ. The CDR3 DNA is TGCGCCAGCAGCAGAGGGACTAGCGGGAGGTTCGTCTACGAGCAGTACTTC. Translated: CASSRGTSGRFVYEQYF.

The chain's CDR3 is CASRTPGTVNTEAFF. CDR3 DNA: TGCGCCAGCAGGACCCCAGGGACGGTGAACACTGAAGCTTTCTTT. V gene TRBV5-1 combines with J gene TRBJ1-1, with D possibly matching TRBD1 (5 bases). Germline V CDR1 and CDR2: SGHRS, YFSETQ. Trimming shortened V by 5 bases and J by 0 bases, and 14 bases separated the two germline ends. This CDR3 contains 15 residues. The full variable domain, with the rest looked up from reference TRBV5-1 and TRBJ1-1, is KAGVTQTPRYLIKTRGQQVTLSCSPISGHRSVSWYQQTPGQGLQFLFEYFSETQRNKGNFPGRFSGRQFSNSRSEMNVSTLELGDSALYLCASRTPGTVNTEAFFGQGTRLTVV.

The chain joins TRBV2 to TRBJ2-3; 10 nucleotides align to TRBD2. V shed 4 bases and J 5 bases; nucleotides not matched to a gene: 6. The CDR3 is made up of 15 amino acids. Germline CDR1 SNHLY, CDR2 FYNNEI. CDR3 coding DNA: TGTGCCAGCAGTGTTTCTAGCGGGAGAGGAGATACGCAGTATTTT. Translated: CASSVSSGRGDTQYF.

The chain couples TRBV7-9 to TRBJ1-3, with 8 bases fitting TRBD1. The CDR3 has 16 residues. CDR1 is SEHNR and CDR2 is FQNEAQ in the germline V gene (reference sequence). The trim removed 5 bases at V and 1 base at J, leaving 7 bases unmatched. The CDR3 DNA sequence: TGTGCCAGCAGCCCACCGGGACAGGCATCTGGAAACACCATATATTTT. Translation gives CASSPPGQASGNTIYF.

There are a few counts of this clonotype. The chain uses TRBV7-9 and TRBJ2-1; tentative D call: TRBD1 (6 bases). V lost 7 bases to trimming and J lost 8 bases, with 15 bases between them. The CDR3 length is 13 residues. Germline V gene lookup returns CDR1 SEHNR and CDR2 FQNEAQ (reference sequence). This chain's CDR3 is CASTQTGLDEQFF. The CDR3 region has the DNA TGTGCCAGCACCCAAACAGGGTTGGATGAGCAGTTCTTC. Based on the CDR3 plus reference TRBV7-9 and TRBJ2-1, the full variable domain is DTGVSQNPRHKITKRGQNVTFRCDPISEHNRLYWYRQTLGQGPEFLTYFQNEAQLEKSRLLSDRFSAERPKGSFSTLEIQRTEQGDSAMYLCASTQTGLDEQFFGPGTRLTVL.

Here the CDR3 reads CASRGGRQGRNEQYF. The DNA for the CDR3 is TGTGCCAGCAGGGGAGGACGACAGGGCCGGAACGAGCAGTACTTC. The V call is TRBV28, the J call TRBJ2-7; D is possibly TRBD1 (7 bases). The CDR3 has 15 residues. Germline CDR1 is MDHEN and CDR2 is SYDVKM. Trimming shortened V by 6 bases and J by 5 bases, and 20 bases separated the two germline ends.

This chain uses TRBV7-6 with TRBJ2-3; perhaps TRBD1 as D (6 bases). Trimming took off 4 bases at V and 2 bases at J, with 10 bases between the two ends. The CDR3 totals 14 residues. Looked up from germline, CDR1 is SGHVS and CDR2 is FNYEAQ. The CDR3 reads CASSWTVLTDTQYF. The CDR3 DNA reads TGTGCCAGCAGCTGGACAGTCCTCACAGATACGCAGTATTTT. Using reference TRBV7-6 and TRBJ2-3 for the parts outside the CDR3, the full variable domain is GAGVSQSPRYKVTKRGQDVALRCDPISGHVSLYWYRQALGQGPEFLTYFNYEAQQDKSGLPNDRFSAERPEGSISTLTIQRTEQRDSAMYRCASSWTVLTDTQYFGPGTRLTVL.

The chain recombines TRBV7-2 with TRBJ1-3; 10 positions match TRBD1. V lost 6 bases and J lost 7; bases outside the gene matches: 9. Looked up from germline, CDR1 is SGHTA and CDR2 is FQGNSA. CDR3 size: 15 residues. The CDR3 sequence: CASSPPRGQGNTIYF. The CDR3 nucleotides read TGTGCCAGCAGTCCCCCCCGGGGACAGGGGAACACCATATATTTT.

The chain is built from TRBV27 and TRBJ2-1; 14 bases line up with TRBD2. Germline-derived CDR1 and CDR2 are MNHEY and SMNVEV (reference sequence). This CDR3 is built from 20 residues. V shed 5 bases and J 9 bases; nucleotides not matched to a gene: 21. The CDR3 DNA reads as TGTGCCAGCAGTCCTTCCCCAGGGACTAGCGGGAGTACGTATACTGGTGAGCAGTTCTTC. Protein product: CASSPSPGTSGSTYTGEQFF.